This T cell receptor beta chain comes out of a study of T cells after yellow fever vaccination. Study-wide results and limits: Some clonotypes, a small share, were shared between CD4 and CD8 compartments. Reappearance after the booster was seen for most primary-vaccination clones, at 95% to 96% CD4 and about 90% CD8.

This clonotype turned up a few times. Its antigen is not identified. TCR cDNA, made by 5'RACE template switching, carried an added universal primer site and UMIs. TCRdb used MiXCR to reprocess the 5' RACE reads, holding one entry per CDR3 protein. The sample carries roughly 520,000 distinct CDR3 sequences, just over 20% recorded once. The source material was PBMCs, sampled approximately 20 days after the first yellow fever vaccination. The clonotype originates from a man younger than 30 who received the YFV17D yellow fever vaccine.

This chain's CDR3 is CASSPGTFADTQYF. The CDR3 region has the DNA TGCGCCAGCAGCCCAGGCACTTTCGCAGATACGCAGTATTTT. The chain joins TRBV5-1 to TRBJ2-3; no firm D call. Deletions cut 4 bases from V and 4 bases from J, with 13 bases between. Germline V gives CDR1 SGHRS, CDR2 YFSETQ. The CDR3 loop spans 14 amino acids. The complete variable domain, with remaining parts taken from reference TRBV5-1 and TRBJ2-3, reads KAGVTQTPRYLIKTRGQQVTLSCSPISGHRSVSWYQQTPGQGLQFLFEYFSETQRNKGNFPGRFSGRQFSNSRSEMNVSTLELGDSALYLCASSPGTFADTQYFGPGTRLTVL.